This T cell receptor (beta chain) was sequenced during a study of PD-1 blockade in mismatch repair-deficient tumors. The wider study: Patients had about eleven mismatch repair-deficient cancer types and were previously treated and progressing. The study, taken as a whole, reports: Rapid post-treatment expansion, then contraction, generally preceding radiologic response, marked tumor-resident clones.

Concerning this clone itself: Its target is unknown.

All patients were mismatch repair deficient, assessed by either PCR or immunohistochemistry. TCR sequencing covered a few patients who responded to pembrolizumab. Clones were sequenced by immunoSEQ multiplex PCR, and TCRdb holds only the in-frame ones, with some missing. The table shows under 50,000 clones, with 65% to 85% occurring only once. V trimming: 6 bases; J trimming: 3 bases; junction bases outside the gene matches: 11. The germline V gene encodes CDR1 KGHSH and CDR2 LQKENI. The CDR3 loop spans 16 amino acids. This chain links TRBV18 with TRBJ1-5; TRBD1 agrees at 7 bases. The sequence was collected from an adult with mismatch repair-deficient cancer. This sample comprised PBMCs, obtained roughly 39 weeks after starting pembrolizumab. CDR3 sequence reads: CASSRTGTASNQPQHF. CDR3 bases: TGTGCCAGCTCCCGAACCGGGACAGCGTCCAATCAGCCCCAGCATTTT.